This T cell receptor beta chain was sequenced in a study of spatial heterogeneity in lung cancer. TCRdb re-called the 5' RACE reads through MiXCR, storing one row per CDR3 protein. The table lists fewer than 55,000 distinct CDR3 sequences, around 6.7% of them singletons. In its sample, this clonotype was seen many times. Trimming pared 2 bases from V and 3 bases from J, leaving 10 bases between. CDR3 size: 14 residues. Looked up from germline, CDR1 is MNHNY and CDR2 is SVGAGI (reference sequence). This sample's time point: blood at routine non-recurrence follow-up after resection. Unsorted whole RNA of tumor, nontumor lung or frozen PBMC was sequenced.

Material: PBMCs, obtained at follow-up. This receptor was obtained from a female donor with early-stage non-small cell lung cancer. V and J are TRBV6-6 and TRBJ1-2; D unresolved. The CDR3 DNA follows: TGTGCCAGCAGTTACGGTGGCGGGTACTATGGCTACACCTTC. This translates into CASSYGGGYYGYTF.